A selection of T cell receptor beta chains follows, all from one sample in a study of CD8 T cells in ankylosing spondylitis. TCRdb re-called the 5' RACE reads with MiXCR, one entry per CDR3 protein. In the table there are 400,000 to 450,000 distinct CDR3 sequences, about a sixth of which are singletons. Sequencing used blood, either unsorted or a sorted T cell fraction (not recorded which). These receptor sequences come from a male donor with ankylosing spondylitis. CDR3s leave out the opening cysteine and the closing phenylalanine or tryptophan. D genes are given only for firm matches.

d_call	v_call	cdr3_aa
TRBD1	TRBV27	ASSLKWDRDYEQY
TRBD1	TRBV30	AWTGGGNIQY
TRBD1	TRBV20-1	SAREARQGLSAWTNEKLF
NA	TRBV7-3	ASSLTSKLNTEAF
TRBD1	TRBV6-5	ASSSYPGQTFYGYT
NA	TRBV28	ASSLGQGTSGELF
NA	TRBV20-1	SAFRGADSYEQY
NA	TRBV29-1	SVDGWDTEAF
NA	TRBV4-2	ASSLPGDIQY
NA	TRBV20-1	SATGTMGEETQY
NA	TRBV20-1	SARDVMWGGVNQPQH
TRBD2	TRBV5-5	ASSPRSRESSYNEQF
TRBD2	TRBV14	ASSHKVGRESYEQY
TRBD2	TRBV4-2	ASSHATSGSGFNEQF
NA	TRBV28	ASSLGQGQEKLF
TRBD2	TRBV7-3	ASSSSGGYNEQF
NA	TRBV7-2	ASSLDKHTEAF
TRBD2	TRBV4-2	ASSQRLAGGGETQY
TRBD1	TRBV5-1	ASSEDRGPGSPLH
TRBD1	TRBV6-5	ASRYQGQGDYGYT
NA	TRBV28	ASSLPGKNTEAF
TRBD1	TRBV12-3/TRBV12-4	ASSPGWGQPQQETQY
NA	TRBV30	AWSTGGYIQY
NA	TRBV7-9	ASSLLWAGASGNTIY
TRBD1	TRBV20-1	SARVAGGGHTEAF
NA	TRBV28	ASSLGGGATDTQY
NA	TRBV18	ASSPTGTMSSYEQY
TRBD1	TRBV12-3/TRBV12-4	ASSVGGQGGYT
NA	TRBV5-1	ASSTYDAGELF
NA	TRBV12-3/TRBV12-4	ASSMSSNQPQH
NA	TRBV30	AWSQGGNQPQH
TRBD1	TRBV29-1	SVEGQATDTQY
TRBD1	TRBV29-1	SVTGQGSWEQY
TRBD2	TRBV12-3/TRBV12-4	ASSFVGGRGGGEPEQF
TRBD1	TRBV7-2	ASSLSGTGGEKLF
NA	TRBV9	ASSVGQPGGETQY
NA	TRBV4-1	ASSQEIPNPFQGSGANVLT
NA	TRBV9	ASSVGIGSSYNEQF
TRBD1	TRBV3-1	ASSSPDRGPQAF
NA	TRBV7-8	ASSSSGTVYNEQF
NA	TRBV5-1	ASSLGQTISYEQY
TRBD2	TRBV12-3/TRBV12-4	ASSRDGLAEQETQY
NA	TRBV2	ASSPYERY
TRBD1	TRBV7-9	ASRHSTGGVDGYT
NA	TRBV5-1	ASSPHADTQY
NA	TRBV20-1	SATRVTGNTEAF
NA	TRBV13	ASSYQGYDTEAF
NA	TRBV5-6	ASSVGQGGTNEQF
NA	TRBV10-2	ASSGGWGETQY
NA	TRBV20-1	SAKNRAIEPQH
TRBD2	TRBV12-3/TRBV12-4	ASSTGTSVNGRMDTQY
TRBD2	TRBV7-6	ASSRGSGKETQY
TRBD2	TRBV12-3/TRBV12-4	ASRRLATETQY
TRBD2	TRBV5-1	ASSFSGGNTDTQY
NA	TRBV3-1	ASSQWQTNTGELF
NA	TRBV11-2	ASSDTGSNQPQH
TRBD2	TRBV2	ASSEEASGSHTQY